Given below is one T cell receptor beta chain in context. This specimen belongs to a study of blood T cell repertoires in COVID-19. TCRdb's table, derived via immunoSEQ multiplex PCR, lists solely in-frame clones and lacks some. This sample has about 270,000 clones; around 90% occur once, and the top ten carry approximately 2.2%. The length of the CDR3 is 17 residues. Germline-derived CDR1 and CDR2 are LNHDA and SQIVND (reference sequence). V lost 3 bases, J lost 1 base, and 13 bases lay in between. The clonotype comes from a man aged 45-60 years with acute or convalescent COVID-19. The V gene is TRBV19, the J gene TRBJ1-6; D perhaps matches TRBD1 (6 bases). Input material: peripheral blood. CDR3 DNA sequence: TGTGCCAGTAGTATGGCAACAGGGTGGTCCTATAATTCACCCCTCCACTTT. Residues: CASSMATGWSYNSPLHF.